Below are 26 T cell receptor beta chains sequenced from a single sample in a study of regulatory T cells in long-lasting Graves disease. CDR3 regions were amplified by Arm-PCR using iRepertoire HTBI primers to build TCR beta libraries. TCRdb used MiXCR to reprocess the multiplex PCR reads, holding one entry per CDR3 protein. The table lists about 450,000 distinct CDR3 sequences, 20% to 30% of them singletons. Indicated time point: persistent/refractory GD, antithyroid drugs over 5 years with positive TRAb. PBMC RNA served as the TCR library source. The input for sequencing was peripheral blood mononuclear cells (PBMCs), taken when the disease was refractory, from a patient treated with antithyroid drugs. All receptors come from a female donor with Graves disease.

This clonotype was detected only a few times. The rearrangement links TRBV5-1 to TRBJ1-2, with D maybe TRBD1 (6 bases). The CDR3 contains 16 residues. The germline V gene encodes CDR1 SGHRS and CDR2 YFSETQ. V was cut by 0 bases and J by 3 bases, with 15 bases left in between. The CDR3 loop is CASSLDEGGGYYGYTF. CDR3 bases: TGCGCCAGCAGCTTGGACGAGGGGGGCGGATACTATGGCTACACCTTC.

There are many counts of this clonotype. V and J are TRBV28 and TRBJ1-2, with no clear D. This CDR3 has 14 amino acids. Trimming cost V 3 bases and J 4 bases, with 12 bases left between them. Looked up from germline, CDR1 is MDHEN and CDR2 is SYDVKM. CDR3 in amino acids: CASSFVSGAYGYTF. The CDR3 DNA sequence: TGTGCCAGCAGTTTTGTTTCAGGAGCCTATGGCTACACCTTC.

V usage is TRBV7-3 and J usage is TRBJ2-1; D gene ambiguous. V shed 6 bases and J shed 8 bases, with 5 bases lying between them. In germline, CDR1 is SGHTA, CDR2 FQGTGA. The length of the CDR3 is 10 residues. Written as DNA, the CDR3 is TGTGCCAGCAGACGCGATGAGCAGTTCTTC. Translation gives CASRRDEQFF.

This clonotype came up a few times. This rearrangement joins TRBV5-1 to TRBJ2-7; D is possibly TRBD1 or TRBD2 (6 bases each). The V end was cut by 3 bases, the J end by 3 bases, with 19 bases between. The CDR3 contains 16 residues. Germline V lookup: CDR1 SGHRS, CDR2 YFSETQ. CDR3 DNA sequence: TGCGCCAGCAGCTCCCTTGGGGGGCCGCCGGGCTACGAGCAGTACTTC. Protein sequence: CASSSLGGPPGYEQYF.

The V gene is TRBV27, the J gene TRBJ2-6, with 12 bases matching TRBD2. Germline CDR1 reads MNHEY; CDR2 reads SMNVEV (reference sequence). V lost 6 bases, J lost 2 bases, and 5 bases stayed unmatched. This CDR3 has 17 amino acids. CDR3 nucleotide sequence: TGTGCCAGCAGCCGACTAGCGGGAGACCCTGGGGCCAACGTCCTGACTTTC. Protein sequence: CASSRLAGDPGANVLTF.

This clonotype appeared a few times. V usage is TRBV30 and J usage is TRBJ2-6; tentative D call: TRBD1 (6 bases). This CDR3 region has 14 residues. Germline CDR1 reads GTSNPN; CDR2 reads SVGIG (reference sequence). The CDR3 DNA sequence: TGTGCGCACCACAGGGTAGCAGGGGCCAACGTCCTGACTTTC. It specifies CAHHRVAGANVLTF.

The chain recombines TRBV7-9 with TRBJ2-2; D is possibly TRBD1 or TRBD2 (5 bases each). This CDR3 comprises 14 residues. V shed 11 bases and J shed 7 bases, with 20 bases lying between them. Per the germline V gene, CDR1 is SEHNR and CDR2 is FQNEAQ (reference sequence). In DNA, the CDR3 is TGTGCCGGAGCGCAAAGGGACGGTCGCGGGGAGCTGTTTTTT. It is translated as CAGAQRDGRGELFF.

The chain is built from TRBV7-2 and TRBJ1-6; TRBD1 matches at 9 bases. V shed 7 bases and J 4 bases; nucleotides not matched to a gene: 8. This CDR3 contains 16 residues. In germline, CDR1 is SGHTA, CDR2 FQGNSA. DNA for the CDR3: TGTGCCAGCAACAAGGGGACAGGGAATTATAATTCACCCCTCCACTTT. It yields the protein CASNKGTGNYNSPLHF.

This clonotype was found many times. The chain recombines TRBV28 with TRBJ2-1; 14 nucleotides match TRBD2. This CDR3 region has 18 residues. V lost 7 bases, J lost 0 bases, and 8 bases stayed unmatched. Germline assignment: CDR1 MDHEN and CDR2 SYDVKM. The CDR3 is CASTGTSGSITSYNEQFF. The CDR3 nucleotides read TGTGCCAGCACGGGGACTAGCGGGAGCATTACCTCCTACAATGAGCAGTTCTTC.

This chain links TRBV20-1 with TRBJ2-7; 12 positions match TRBD1. The length of the CDR3 is 15 residues. The germline gives CDR1 DFQATT, CDR2 SNEGSKA (reference sequence). V lost 6 bases, J lost 7 bases, and 13 bases stayed unmatched. This chain's CDR3 is CSALSPGQGAREQYF. CDR3 nucleotides: TGCAGTGCCCTGAGCCCGGGACAGGGGGCGAGGGAGCAGTACTTC.

This clonotype was seen only a few times. This chain uses TRBV7-2 with TRBJ1-5, with TRBD1 matching over 9 bases. This CDR3 comprises 14 residues. V shed 3 bases and J 7 bases; nucleotides not matched to a gene: 4. Looked up from germline, CDR1 is SGHTA and CDR2 is FQGNSA. CDR3 residues: CASSFKTGGQPQHF. The CDR3 region has the DNA TGTGCCAGCAGCTTCAAGACAGGGGGGCAGCCCCAGCATTTT.

The V gene is TRBV7-2, the J gene TRBJ2-5, with D maybe TRBD1 (5 bases). The CDR3 covers 13 residues. V gave up 9 bases and J gave up 0 bases, with 11 bases separating them. Per the germline V gene, CDR1 is SGHTA and CDR2 is FQGNSA. DNA of the CDR3: TGTGCCAGTAGTCGACAGTACCAAGAGACCCAGTACTTC. Its protein is CASSRQYQETQYF.

This clonotype was observed a few times. The V call is TRBV29-1, the J call TRBJ1-1, with D unclear. The V gene lost 3 bases and the J gene lost 5 bases, with 7 bases spanning the gap. Germline CDR1 is SQVTM and CDR2 is ANQGSEA. There are 11 residues in the CDR3. CDR3 residues: CSVDFGTEAFF. The CDR3 bases are TGCAGCGTTGATTTCGGAACTGAAGCTTTCTTT. Based on the CDR3 plus reference TRBV29-1 and TRBJ1-1, the full variable domain is SAVISQKPSRDICQRGTSLTIQCQVDSQVTMMFWYRQQPGQSLTLIATANQGSEATYESGFVIDKFPISRPNLTFSTLTVSNMSPEDSSIYLCSVDFGTEAFFGQGTRLTVV.

The sample holds a few counts of this clonotype. The J gene is TRBJ2-4, the V gene TRBV7-2, with D tentatively TRBD2 (7 bases). Trimming shortened V by 1 base and J by 0 bases, and 13 bases separated the two germline ends. CDR3 size: 17 residues. CDR1 is SGHTA, CDR2 FQGNSA, per germline. The CDR3 bases are TGTGCCAGCAGCTTAGATTGGGGAGGGGGAGCCAAAAACATTCAGTACTTC. Its protein product is CASSLDWGGGAKNIQYF.

This clonotype was counted at least ten times. The chain recombines TRBV28 with TRBJ1-3; TRBD1 matches at 9 bases. CDR1 and CDR2 (germline): MDHEN, SYDVKM. V trimming: 7 bases; J trimming: 1 base; junction bases outside the gene matches: 17. The CDR3 consists of 19 residues. This CDR3 is CASKWTVNRGQGSGNTIYF. DNA of the CDR3: TGTGCCAGCAAATGGACCGTAAACCGGGGACAGGGTTCTGGAAACACCATATATTTT.

This clonotype appeared many times. The chain links TRBV7-2 to TRBJ1-1, with D possibly being TRBD1 (5 bases). Deletions cut 3 bases from V and 8 bases from J, with 10 bases between. CDR3 length: 12 amino acids. Germline assignment: CDR1 SGHTA and CDR2 FQGNSA. The CDR3 bases are TGTGCCAGCAGCTTTTTGGGGACGGAAGCTTTCTTT. Translation gives CASSFLGTEAFF.

This clonotype was seen at least ten times. The chain links TRBV6-5 to TRBJ2-5; the D is unclear. The CDR3 extends over 14 amino acids. From germline, CDR1 is MNHEY and CDR2 SVGAGI. Trimming pared 2 bases from V and 5 bases from J, leaving 12 bases between. The CDR3 sequence: CASSYGQSGETQYF. CDR3 coding DNA: TGTGCCAGCAGTTACGGCCAGAGTGGGGAGACCCAGTACTTC.

The chain recombines TRBV19 with TRBJ2-7, with D uncertain. Germline CDR1 is LNHDA and CDR2 is SQIVND (reference sequence). The CDR3 is 13 residues long. Deletions cut 10 bases from V and 2 bases from J, with 15 bases between. In DNA form, the CDR3 reads TGTGCCACTCCTCGCCGTCCTGCCTACGAGCAGTACTTC. It encodes CATPRRPAYEQYF.

As concerns this clonotype: A much larger clone is a single base away; this may be a read error. V usage is TRBV7-2 and J usage is TRBJ1-2; weak D call: TRBD1 (6 bases). V was trimmed by 5 bases and J by 4 bases, leaving 17 bases between them. The CDR3 spans 15 residues. Germline CDR1 is SGHTA and CDR2 is FQGNSA. In nucleotides, the CDR3 is TGTGCCAGCAGCCAGGCCAGGACAGCGCTCTATGGCTACACCTTC. Amino acid sequence: CASSQARTALYGYTF.

V and J are TRBV24-1 and TRBJ2-7; D possibly corresponds to TRBD1 (5 bases). The CDR3 is made up of 12 amino acids. The germline V gene has CDR1 KGHDR and CDR2 SFDVKD. Trimming cost V 5 bases and J 7 bases, with 11 bases left between them. The CDR3 DNA reads TGTGCCACCAGTGGTGGGGCCGGGGAGCAGTACTTC. Protein: CATSGGAGEQYF.

The chain couples TRBV19 to TRBJ1-3, with a weak D call TRBD1 (5 bases). Germline CDR1 and CDR2: LNHDA and SQIVND (reference sequence). The CDR3 runs to 16 residues. V was clipped by 10 bases and J by 2 bases, with 21 bases between them. DNA for the CDR3: TGTGCCACTCGGCCCTACCCAGGGAGCCCTGGAAACACCATATATTTT. It translates to CATRPYPGSPGNTIYF.

This chain joins TRBV29-1 and TRBJ2-5; D is possibly TRBD2 (10 bases). This CDR3 is built from 21 residues. The germline gives CDR1 SQVTM, CDR2 ANQGSEA. Trimming stripped 0 bases from V and 4 bases from J, with 33 bases between. CDR3 loop: CSVEDLQGAQTSGTGGETQYF. The CDR3 region has the DNA TGCAGCGTTGAAGACCTACAGGGGGCTCAAACTAGCGGGACTGGGGGAGAGACCCAGTACTTC. The variable domain in full, with the rest retrieved from reference TRBV29-1 and TRBJ2-5, is SAVISQKPSRDICQRGTSLTIQCQVDSQVTMMFWYRQQPGQSLTLIATANQGSEATYESGFVIDKFPISRPNLTFSTLTVSNMSPEDSSIYLCSVEDLQGAQTSGTGGETQYFGPGTRLLVL.

This clonotype was found a few times. The chain couples TRBV19 to TRBJ2-7, with 8 bases fitting TRBD2. The CDR3 covers 13 residues. Germline V gene data show CDR1 as LNHDA and CDR2 as SQIVND (reference sequence). Losses at the gene ends were 1 base for V and 6 bases for J; bases not matched to a gene: 2. CDR3 in amino acids: CASSIGAGGEQYF. Here the CDR3 DNA reads TGTGCCAGTAGTATAGGGGCGGGGGGCGAGCAGTACTTC.

The rearrangement uses TRBV19 and TRBJ1-2; D is unresolved. Germline CDR1 LNHDA, CDR2 SQIVND (reference sequence). The V end was cut by 5 bases, the J end by 0 bases, with 13 bases between. There are 15 residues in the CDR3. CDR3 amino acids: CASSFYRTANYGYTF. The CDR3 nucleotides are TGTGCCAGTAGTTTTTACAGAACAGCTAACTATGGCTACACCTTC. The full variable domain, its missing parts supplied by reference TRBV19 and TRBJ1-2, is DGGITQSPKYLFRKEGQNVTLSCEQNLNHDAMYWYRQDPGQGLRLIYYSQIVNDFQKGDIAEGYSVSREKKESFPLTVTSAQKNPTAFYLCASSFYRTANYGYTFGSGTRLTVV.

There are many counts of this clonotype. V is TRBV2 and J is TRBJ2-5; a possible D gene is TRBD1 (5 bases). V was pared by 3 bases and J by 5 bases, with 19 bases between. The CDR3 totals 16 residues. Germline-derived CDR1 and CDR2 are SNHLY and FYNNEI. The CDR3, as DNA: TGTGCCAGCAGTGATCTTCTATGGCGTCAGGGTGAGACCCAGTACTTC. It codes for CASSDLLWRQGETQYF.

CDR3 loop: CASSFHLEKLFF. The CDR3, as DNA: TGTGCCAGCAGCTTCCATTTGGAAAAACTGTTTTTT. This chain connects TRBV5-5 to TRBJ1-4, with D unclear. Germline-derived CDR1 and CDR2 are SGHKS and YYEKEE (reference sequence). The CDR3 contains 12 residues. V shed 2 bases and J shed 8 bases, with 7 bases lying between them.